The 26 T cell receptor beta chains given below trace back to one sample, sequenced in a study of blood T cell repertoires in COVID-19. Data came from immunoSEQ multiplex PCR; TCRdb stores just in-frame clones and leaves some out. Of tens of thousands of clones detected, approximately 80% appear once; the ten largest clones hold under 60%. The sequenced material came from peripheral blood. All receptors come from a man in his sixties or seventies with acute or convalescent COVID-19.

The chain uses TRBV29-1 and TRBJ2-1; D gene uncertain. In germline, CDR1 is SQVTM, CDR2 ANQGSEA. With 4 bases removed from V and 1 base from J, the gap between germline ends came to 17 bases. The CDR3 is made up of 16 amino acids. DNA for the CDR3: TGCAGCGTTGCCAGGTACCAATCCTTATCCTACAATGAGCAGTTCTTC. It translates to CSVARYQSLSYNEQFF.

The V gene is TRBV25-1, the J gene TRBJ2-1; D is undetermined. CDR1 and CDR2 (germline): MGHDK, SYGVNS. CDR3 size: 14 residues. The ends were cut back, 4 bases at V and 6 bases at J, with 13 bases in the middle. The chain's CDR3 is CASSVEAGVNEQFF. The CDR3 bases are TGTGCCAGCAGTGTCGAGGCCGGTGTCAATGAGCAGTTCTTC.

The chain is built from TRBV24-1 and TRBJ1-1; D unresolved. Trimming took 6 bases from V and 5 from J, leaving 15 bases between them. Germline V gene sequence: CDR1 KGHDR, CDR2 SFDVKD. The CDR3 has 14 amino acids. CDR3 nucleotides: TGTGCCACCAGTAGTAGCGGGCTGGGGACTGAAGCTTTCTTT. This gives the protein CATSSSGLGTEAFF.

The CDR3 sequence is CASSTPGERNQPQHF. CDR3 DNA sequence: TGTGCCAGCAGCACCCCCGGAGAGCGGAATCAGCCCCAGCATTTT. The V gene is TRBV21-1, the J gene TRBJ1-5. TRBV21-1 is marked as a pseudogene. The CDR3 loop spans 15 amino acids.

This clone was detected a few times. Other DNA sequences from this sample encode an identical CDR3 as well. The chain recombines TRBV4-2 with TRBJ2-3; TRBD2 matches at 8 bases. This CDR3 region has 13 residues. V lost 2 bases and J lost 5; bases outside the gene matches: 0. Germline assignment: CDR1 LGHNA and CDR2 YNFKEQ. CDR3 bases: TGTGCCAGCAGCCAAACTAGCGGAGATACGCAGTATTTT. It encodes CASSQTSGDTQYF.

The rearrangement uses TRBV4-2 and TRBJ2-7; D is possibly TRBD1 (7 bases). Per the germline V gene, CDR1 is LGHNA and CDR2 is YNFKEQ. V lost 1 base to trimming and J lost 1 base, with 14 bases between them. This CDR3 region has 16 residues. CDR3 sequence: CASSQVGGGASYEQYF. CDR3 bases: TGTGCCAGCAGCCAAGTAGGAGGGGGCGCGTCCTACGAGCAGTACTTC.

This clone turned up a few times. The J gene is TRBJ2-3, the V gene TRBV24-1; perhaps TRBD2 as D (5 bases). V lost 6 bases and J 5 bases, leaving 11 bases between the germline ends. The CDR3 is 13 residues long. Germline lookup yields CDR1 KGHDR and CDR2 SFDVKD. CDR3 sequence reads: CATSRTLGDTQYF. In DNA, the CDR3 is TGTGCCACCAGTAGGACTCTGGGAGATACGCAGTATTTT.

J is TRBJ2-4 and V is TRBV14; weak D call: TRBD2 (6 bases). From germline, CDR1 is SGHDN and CDR2 FVKESK. The CDR3 covers 15 residues. Deletions cut 1 base from V and 7 bases from J, with 14 bases between. The CDR3 sequence is CASSQGRAEINIQYF. The DNA for the CDR3 is TGTGCCAGCAGCCAAGGGAGGGCGGAGATCAACATTCAGTACTTC.

The chain uses TRBV12-3 or TRBV12-4 and TRBJ2-2; no clear D gene. The CDR3 length is 11 residues. V was trimmed by 7 bases and J by 5 bases, leaving 5 bases between them. The CDR3 nucleotides are TGTGCCAGCACTCTAACCGGGGAGCTGTTTTTT. It yields the protein CASTLTGELFF.

The V gene is TRBV28, the J gene TRBJ2-3; 8 bases match TRBD1. This CDR3 contains 16 residues. Germline trimming cut 4 bases from V and 4 bases from J; bases unmatched to any gene: 10. CDR1 is MDHEN and CDR2 is SYDVKM in the germline V gene. As DNA, the CDR3 is TGTGCCAGCAGTTCCCAATCTACAGGGGGGCCAGATACGCAGTATTTT. This encodes CASSSQSTGGPDTQYF.

The CDR3 DNA reads TGTGCCAGCAGCCCGTCAGCGGGAGAGAACACCGGGGAGCTGTTTTTT. Its protein product is CASSPSAGENTGELFF. The chain joins TRBV9 to TRBJ2-2; 8 nucleotides align to TRBD2. The CDR3 covers 16 residues. Germline CDR1 is SGDLS and CDR2 is YYNGEE. The V gene end was trimmed by 4 bases and the J gene end by 1 base; junction bases not matched to a gene: 6.

The chain uses TRBV9 and TRBJ2-7; possibly TRBD2 for D (6 bases). CDR1 SGDLS and CDR2 YYNGEE come from the germline V gene. V lost 3 bases and J lost 7, with 17 bases in between. The CDR3 contains 14 residues. CDR3 in DNA: TGTGCCAGCAGCGGCCCGGGACTGGGCTCGGAGCAGTACTTC. Its protein product is CASSGPGLGSEQYF.

The chain employs TRBV7-3 and TRBJ1-6; D is unresolved. Trimming pared 7 bases from V and 10 bases from J, leaving 11 bases between. This CDR3 region has 12 residues. Looked up from germline, CDR1 is SGHTA and CDR2 is FQGTGA. The DNA of the CDR3 is TGTGCCAGCACTGACCCCGGGTCACCCCTCCACTTT. Residues: CASTDPGSPLHF.

The rearrangement uses TRBV29-1 and TRBJ1-4, with D possibly being TRBD1 (5 bases). V was shortened by 4 bases and J by 2 bases, with 8 bases between the two germline ends. CDR3 length: 13 residues. CDR1 and CDR2 (germline): SQVTM, ANQGSEA. CDR3 protein: CSVATGTNEKLFF. CDR3 nucleotides: TGCAGCGTTGCAACAGGCACTAATGAAAAACTGTTTTTT.

This chain uses TRBV7-9 with TRBJ1-2; tentatively, D is TRBD1 (6 bases). Trimming stripped 4 bases from V and 7 bases from J, with 16 bases between. CDR1 and CDR2 (germline): SEHNR, FQNEAQ (reference sequence). The CDR3 has 14 residues. DNA for the CDR3: TGTGCCAGCAGCTCCTATTCCGGGACATTTGGCTACACCTTC. Translation: CASSSYSGTFGYTF.

The chain has TRBV28 and TRBJ1-2, with a possible D match to TRBD1 (6 bases). Trimming took off 7 bases at V and 7 bases at J, with 22 bases between the two ends. Germline assignment: CDR1 MDHEN and CDR2 SYDVKM. This CDR3 has 15 amino acids. The CDR3 sequence: CASKSLAYQGSGYTF. Written as DNA, the CDR3 is TGTGCCAGCAAATCCCTCGCTTATCAGGGGAGTGGCTACACCTTC.

The rearrangement joins TRBV6-5 to TRBJ2-1; TRBD1 matches 10 bases. The CDR3 is made up of 15 amino acids. The germline V gene has CDR1 MNHEY and CDR2 SVGAGI. After removal of 6 bases from V and 7 bases from J, the junction contained 9 bases not matched to a gene. The CDR3 nucleotides are TGTGCCAGCAGGTCTCCGGGACAGGGGTCGAATGAGCAGTTCTTC. It specifies CASRSPGQGSNEQFF.

Here the CDR3 reads CASSQKQDTWALENSNQPQHF. CDR3 sequence (DNA): TGCGCCAGCAGCCAAAAACAGGATACATGGGCCCTCGAAAATAGCAATCAGCCCCAGCATTTT. This chain joins TRBV4-3 and TRBJ1-5; the D gene is possibly TRBD1 (5 bases). V was shortened by 2 bases and J by 0 bases, with 26 bases between the two germline ends. The CDR3 is 21 amino acids. Germline values: CDR1 LGHNA, CDR2 YSLEER.

The genes are TRBV4-3 and TRBJ1-1; 7 positions match TRBD1. The length of the CDR3 is 13 residues. CDR1 is LGHNA, CDR2 YSLEER, per germline. Trimming took 2 bases from V and 5 from J; bases not matched to a gene: 2. Here the CDR3 reads CASSQTGETEAFF. The CDR3 coding sequence is TGCGCCAGCAGCCAAACAGGGGAAACTGAAGCTTTCTTT.

The rearrangement links TRBV18 to TRBJ1-4; D gene uncertain. Germline CDR1 reads KGHSH; CDR2 reads LQKENI. This CDR3 is 14 amino acids long. V lost 1 base, J lost 7 bases, and 10 bases lay in between. The CDR3 sequence is CASSPQSGGEKLFF. The CDR3 DNA reads as TGTGCCAGCTCACCACAGTCAGGAGGTGAAAAACTGTTTTTT. The complete variable domain, with remaining parts taken from reference TRBV18 and TRBJ1-4, reads NAGVMQNPRHLVRRRGQEARLRCSPMKGHSHVYWYRQLPEEGLKFMVYLQKENIIDESGMPKERFSAEFPKEGPSILRIQQVVRGDSAAYFCASSPQSGGEKLFFGSGTQLSVL.

The J gene is TRBJ1-2, the V gene TRBV30, with a tentative D call TRBD1 (6 bases). Trimming took off 0 bases at V and 8 bases at J, with 13 bases between the two ends. This CDR3 has 13 amino acids. Germline V gene lookup returns CDR1 GTSNPN and CDR2 SVGIG (reference sequence). The CDR3 is CAWSVLRGGGYTF. DNA for the CDR3: TGTGCCTGGAGTGTACTCAGGGGCGGCGGCTACACCTTC.

The V call is TRBV6-5, the J call TRBJ1-5; the D is unclear. The germline gives CDR1 MNHEY, CDR2 SVGAGI. The length of the CDR3 is 13 residues. V was pared by 5 bases and J by 2 bases, with 7 bases between. In DNA form, the CDR3 reads TGTGCCAGCAGTCGGAGTCGCAATCAGCCCCAGCATTTT. Protein: CASSRSRNQPQHF.

The J gene is TRBJ1-1, the V gene TRBV11-2, with 7 bases that match TRBD1. V shed 5 bases, J shed 5 bases, and the junction held 11 bases outside the gene matches. Per germline, CDR1 SGHAT and CDR2 FQNNGV. The CDR3 spans 15 residues. CDR3 in amino acids: CASSPIGKGATEAFF. CDR3 sequence (DNA): TGTGCCAGCAGCCCGATCGGTAAGGGGGCGACTGAAGCTTTCTTT.

The rearrangement joins TRBV9 to TRBJ1-4, with 9 bases that match TRBD1. V trimming: 4 bases; J trimming: 0 bases; junction bases outside the gene matches: 7. Germline V gene sequence: CDR1 SGDLS, CDR2 YYNGEE. This CDR3 contains 17 residues. This CDR3 reads CASSLSGQGATNEKLFF. As DNA, the CDR3 is TGTGCCAGCAGCTTATCGGGACAGGGAGCAACTAATGAAAAACTGTTTTTT.

This chain links TRBV12-3 or TRBV12-4 with TRBJ1-2, with a weak D call TRBD1 (5 bases). Trimming stripped 4 bases from V and 4 bases from J, with 10 bases between. The CDR3 consists of 13 residues. The CDR3 sequence: CASSWRQTYGYTF. DNA of the CDR3: TGTGCCAGCAGTTGGAGACAGACCTATGGCTACACCTTC.

V gene TRBV29-1 combines with J gene TRBJ2-1; tentative D call: TRBD1 (6 bases). The CDR3 is 10 residues long. The germline CDR1 and CDR2 sequences are SQVTM and ANQGSEA. The germline V and J ends were trimmed by 0 bases and 13 bases, with 7 bases remaining between them. The CDR3 nucleotides read TGCAGCGTTGAAGAGGGACACCAGTTCTTC. It specifies CSVEEGHQFF.